The 24 T cell receptor beta chains reported below all come from one sample, sequenced in a study of graft-versus-host responses after intestinal transplantation. These receptors' antigens are unknown. The repertoire was sequenced with immunoSEQ multiplex PCR; TCRdb's copy has only in-frame clones and lacks some. The sample lists 75,000 to 100,000 clones; approximately 92% were seen once. The sample consisted of unstimulated CD8+ T cells sorted from spleen or lymph node cells, taken before intestinal transplant. The origin of the receptors is a human donor who received an intestinal transplant.

The V gene is TRBV4-1, the J gene TRBJ1-5; D ambiguous. Trimming stripped 0 bases from V and 11 bases from J, with 17 bases between. The V gene's germline CDR1 is MGHRA and CDR2 YSYEKL. The CDR3 is 15 residues long. The CDR3 region is CASSQDPEGAWAQHF. As DNA, the CDR3 is TGCGCCAGCAGCCAAGATCCAGAGGGCGCGTGGGCCCAGCATTTT.

The chain combines TRBV27 with TRBJ1-4, with 8 nucleotides matching TRBD1. With 4 bases clipped from V and 5 bases from J, the junction kept 3 bases outside the gene matches. CDR1 is MNHEY, CDR2 SMNVEV, per germline (reference sequence). This CDR3 region has 14 residues. CDR3 sequence (DNA): TGTGCCAGCAGTTGGACAGGGTACAATGAAAAACTGTTTTTT. Translated, it gives CASSWTGYNEKLFF.

V and J are TRBV4-1 and TRBJ2-1; 7 bases are shared with TRBD1. V shed 4 bases and J 10 bases; nucleotides not matched to a gene: 10. Germline loops: CDR1 MGHRA, CDR2 YSYEKL. CDR3 length: 14 residues. The CDR3 nucleotides read TGCGCCAGCAGCCTGCAAGACAGGGTTGGGGAGCAGTTCTTC. Its protein product is CASSLQDRVGEQFF.

This clone was seen only once. This chain connects TRBV2 to TRBJ2-5; TRBD2 agrees at 16 bases. The CDR3 consists of 22 residues. Germline-derived CDR1 and CDR2 are SNHLY and FYNNEI. J lost 5 bases, V lost 0 bases, and 18 bases had no gene match. The CDR3 nucleotides read TGTGCCAGCAGTGAAGCCAGACCCGGGACTAGCGGGAGGGCCGGAAGTCGCGAGACCCAGTACTTC. It is translated as CASSEARPGTSGRAGSRETQYF.

The gene calls are TRBV18 and TRBJ1-1; D perhaps matches TRBD1 (6 bases). The length of the CDR3 is 16 residues. Germline V gene lookup returns CDR1 KGHSH and CDR2 LQKENI. The ends were cut back, 3 bases at V and 1 base at J, with 15 bases in the middle. The chain's CDR3 is CASSPEPGEGNTEAFF. CDR3 in DNA: TGTGCCAGCTCACCCGAACCAGGGGAGGGGAACACTGAAGCTTTCTTT.

This chain links TRBV12-2 with TRBJ2-1; the table's TRBD2 call for D was not verified on the DNA. TRBV12-2 is an annotated pseudogene. The CDR3 spans 16 residues. The CDR3 nucleotides are TGTGCAAGTCGCCATGACATTAGCGGGGCCTACAATGAGCAGTTCTTC. Its protein is CASRHDISGAYNEQFF.

The V and J genes are TRBV27 and TRBJ2-2; 10 bases align to TRBD2. The V segment lost 4 bases and the J segment 3 bases; nucleotides outside the gene matches: 5. The germline CDR1 and CDR2 sequences are MNHEY and SMNVEV (reference sequence). This CDR3 contains 16 residues. CDR3 sequence: CASSWLAGEDTGELFF. The CDR3 nucleotides are TGTGCCAGCAGTTGGCTAGCGGGAGAAGACACCGGGGAGCTGTTTTTT.

The chain uses TRBV18 and TRBJ2-7, with 11 bases fitting TRBD1. CDR3 size: 18 residues. Germline trimming cut 2 bases from V and 4 bases from J; bases unmatched to any gene: 13. Germline CDR1 reads KGHSH; CDR2 reads LQKENI. CDR3 in amino acids: CASSPIFRSRDRGYEQYF. DNA of the CDR3: TGTGCCAGCTCACCAATATTTCGGTCGCGGGACAGGGGGTACGAGCAGTACTTC.

V usage is TRBV29-1 and J usage is TRBJ2-7, with unresolved D. CDR1 and CDR2 (germline): SQVTM, ANQGSEA. V lost 7 bases and J lost 2, with 27 bases in between. This CDR3 has 17 amino acids. The DNA for the CDR3 is TGCAGCGCCGAAATTCCGACCGAAACGAATAGCCCCTACGAGCAGTACTTC. Amino acids: CSAEIPTETNSPYEQYF.

The V call is TRBV19, the J call TRBJ2-1, with D hard to call. This CDR3 comprises 15 residues. The germline V gene encodes CDR1 LNHDA and CDR2 SQIVND (reference sequence). Trimming shortened V by 7 bases and J by 0 bases, and 13 bases separated the two germline ends. CDR3 loop: CASTDGTTSYNEQFF. The CDR3 DNA is TGTGCCAGTACCGACGGAACTACCTCCTACAATGAGCAGTTCTTC.

The V call is TRBV7-2, the J call TRBJ2-7; 10 nucleotides line up with TRBD2. Germline loops: CDR1 SGHTA, CDR2 FQGNSA. V was pared by 3 bases and J by 3 bases, with 2 bases of the junction left unmatched. The CDR3 runs 14 residues. For the CDR3, the DNA is TGTGCCAGCAGCTTCCTAGCGGGGGACTACGAGCAGTACTTC. This encodes CASSFLAGDYEQYF.

The chain carries TRBV9 and TRBJ2-3; 7 bases line up with TRBD2. After removal of 0 bases from V and 2 bases from J, the junction contained 3 bases not matched to a gene. This CDR3 has 15 residues. CDR1 is SGDLS, CDR2 YYNGEE, per germline. CDR3 DNA: TGTGCCAGCAGCGTAGGAGCGGGGCCCACAGATACGCAGTATTTT. Translation: CASSVGAGPTDTQYF.

This sequence joins TRBV5-6 and TRBJ2-1; TRBD2 is a possible D gene (5 bases). V lost 8 bases to trimming and J lost 3 bases, with 21 bases between them. This CDR3 is built from 16 residues. The germline V gene has CDR1 SGHDT and CDR2 YYEEEE. CDR3 nucleotides: TGTGCCAGTACTTTTAGCGTGTCGGGATTCTACAATGAGCAGTTCTTC. Protein: CASTFSVSGFYNEQFF.

This clone was observed a handful of times. J is TRBJ1-4 and V is TRBV5-6, with a possible D match to TRBD1 (5 bases). The CDR3 extends over 13 amino acids. Germline V lookup: CDR1 SGHDT, CDR2 YYEEEE. Trimming cost V 10 bases and J 3 bases, with 13 bases left between them. CDR3 sequence: CASAGEPNEKLFF. The CDR3 DNA reads TGTGCCTCCGCGGGGGAGCCTAATGAAAAACTGTTTTTT.

V is TRBV2 and J is TRBJ1-6, with a tentative D call TRBD1 (5 bases). In germline, CDR1 is SNHLY, CDR2 FYNNEI. The V gene lost 3 bases and the J gene lost 10 bases, with 13 bases spanning the gap. The CDR3 runs to 14 residues. The CDR3 sequence is CASSDGGVGSPLHF. The CDR3 DNA reads TGTGCCAGCAGTGATGGGGGGGTAGGCTCACCCCTCCACTTT.

This clone came up once. The rearrangement uses TRBV4-3 and TRBJ2-7; D perhaps matches TRBD1 (5 bases). CDR3 length: 17 residues. Germline V lookup: CDR1 LGHNA, CDR2 YSLEER. V dropped 0 bases and J dropped 1 base, with 16 bases sitting between them. The CDR3 DNA sequence: TGCGCCAGCAGCCAAGATTTAGCAGGGATTACATCCTACGAGCAGTACTTC. It codes for CASSQDLAGITSYEQYF.

This chain connects TRBV19 to TRBJ2-7, with 9 positions matching TRBD2. V lost 5 bases, J lost 0 bases, and 5 bases stayed unmatched. CDR1 is LNHDA, CDR2 SQIVND, per germline (reference sequence). This CDR3 spans 15 amino acids. This CDR3 reads CASSWGSGSSYEQYF. The DNA for the CDR3 is TGTGCCAGTAGTTGGGGTAGCGGGAGCTCCTACGAGCAGTACTTC.

J is TRBJ1-1 and V is TRBV5-5, with a possible D match to TRBD1 (5 bases). The germline CDR1 and CDR2 sequences are SGHKS and YYEKEE (reference sequence). V shed 4 bases and J shed 1 base, with 8 bases lying between them. The CDR3 has 13 residues. Here the CDR3 DNA reads TGTGCCAGCAGCGTTCAGGGGAACACTGAAGCTTTCTTT. It yields the protein CASSVQGNTEAFF.

The chain links TRBV19 to TRBJ1-1, with D perhaps TRBD1 (5 bases). Trimming stripped 8 bases from V and 0 bases from J, with 13 bases between. Germline CDR1 reads LNHDA; CDR2 reads SQIVND (reference sequence). The CDR3 loop spans 14 amino acids. CDR3 bases: TGTGCCAGTGGCAGTCAGGGTATGAACACTGAAGCTTTCTTT. As protein: CASGSQGMNTEAFF.

In the case of this clone: In the same sample, other DNA sequences code for this CDR3. The chain has TRBV27 and TRBJ2-7; D possibly corresponds to TRBD1 (7 bases). This CDR3 has 13 amino acids. Trimming stripped 3 bases from V and 4 bases from J, with 10 bases between. The germline V gene encodes CDR1 MNHEY and CDR2 SMNVEV (reference sequence). The DNA for the CDR3 is TGTGCCAGCAGTTTGACAGGGACTTACGAGCAGTACTTC. Its protein product is CASSLTGTYEQYF.

The V call is TRBV29-1, the J call TRBJ2-1; the match to TRBD2 covers 7 bases. Germline CDR1 is SQVTM and CDR2 is ANQGSEA. CDR3 size: 17 residues. The V segment lost 1 base and the J segment 4 bases; nucleotides outside the gene matches: 13. In DNA form, the CDR3 reads TGCAGCGTTGAAGGTCCTGATGGGAGGGCAAGATACAATGAGCAGTTCTTC. Its protein is CSVEGPDGRARYNEQFF.

This clone was seen only once. The DNA for the CDR3 is TGCAGCTTGAGGGAGGGGATTGGCTACAATGAGCAGTTCTTC. Translating it yields CSLREGIGYNEQFF. The V call is TRBV29-1, the J call TRBJ2-1, with TRBD2 matching 7 bases. V trimming: 8 bases; J trimming: 3 bases; junction bases outside the gene matches: 10. CDR3 length equals 14 residues. Germline CDR1 is SQVTM and CDR2 is ANQGSEA.

A single count supports this clone. This chain uses TRBV19 with TRBJ2-7, with 8 bases aligning to TRBD1. The germline V gene has CDR1 LNHDA and CDR2 SQIVND (reference sequence). The CDR3 has 15 amino acids. After removal of 5 bases from V and 4 bases from J, the junction contained 10 bases not matched to a gene. The chain's CDR3 is CASSPGTGQAYEQYF. DNA for the CDR3: TGTGCCAGTAGTCCCGGGACAGGCCAAGCGTACGAGCAGTACTTC.

The chain carries TRBV27 and TRBJ1-4, with D tentatively TRBD1 (6 bases). The CDR3 loop spans 13 amino acids. The germline V and J ends were trimmed by 3 bases and 5 bases, with 7 bases remaining between them. Germline V CDR1 and CDR2: MNHEY, SMNVEV (reference sequence). CDR3 in amino acids: CASSLQGNEKLFF. DNA for the CDR3: TGTGCCAGCAGTTTGCAGGGGAATGAAAAACTGTTTTTT.